This is a list of T cell receptor beta chains from one sample in a study of T cell responses to AZD1222 COVID-19 vaccine. Assay: immunoSEQ multiplex PCR; the TCRdb copy retains only in-frame clones and omits some. This sample has more than 70,000 clones, with around nine tenths found just once. The material sequenced was peripheral blood, taken on day 0 of AZD1222 vaccination. The receptors stem from an adult in good health. Each CDR3 is given without its conserved first and last residue. Fields, in order: V gene, clone size, J gene, CDR3 protein. Size values are once, few and many counts, or a class for expanded clones, and some rows have none.

TRBV18	NA	TRBJ1-2	ASSPAKGAASNYGYT
TRBV5-6	NA	TRBJ1-5	ASSTGQFNQPQH
TRBV3-1/TRBV3-2	NA	TRBJ2-1	ASSRHPSGNEQF
TRBV28	NA	TRBJ1-1	ASSFRLPPEAF
TRBV19	NA	TRBJ2-1	ASSMGLAGAEQF
TRBV7-9	NA	TRBJ2-7	ASSILAEAYEQY
TRBV19	NA	TRBJ1-1	ASSPPRMNTEAF
TRBV6-1	NA	TRBJ1-1	ASSEPGLDTEAF
TRBV2	few	TRBJ1-6	ASSRRGGRTSPLH
TRBV7-8	NA	TRBJ2-7	ASSYRPGLAGAGSYEQY
TRBV2	NA	TRBJ1-1	ATLGQANTEAF
TRBV28	few	TRBJ2-1	ASSPRIAPNEQF
TRBV10-3	NA	TRBJ2-1	ASQGANNEQF
TRBV12-2	NA	TRBJ2-3	ASRLRKTGTSGSNGTDTQY
TRBV7-9	NA	TRBJ2-1	AKTSGDNEQF
TRBV18	NA	TRBJ2-1	ASSPQGRNEQF
TRBV7-3	NA	TRBJ1-5	ASSLSYNQPQH
TRBV6-5	few	TRBJ1-1	ASSLGQSNTEAF
TRBV5-4	NA	TRBJ2-7	ASSEPDGNSYEQY
TRBV6-5	NA	TRBJ1-4	ASSPRQGREKLF
TRBV7-9	NA	TRBJ2-1	ASSRQGAAYNEQF
TRBV28	NA	TRBJ2-1	ASSFSRVGINEQF
TRBV5-1	NA	TRBJ2-1	ASSLEGTRVYNEQF
TRBV19	NA	TRBJ1-4	ASTNGGTNEKLF